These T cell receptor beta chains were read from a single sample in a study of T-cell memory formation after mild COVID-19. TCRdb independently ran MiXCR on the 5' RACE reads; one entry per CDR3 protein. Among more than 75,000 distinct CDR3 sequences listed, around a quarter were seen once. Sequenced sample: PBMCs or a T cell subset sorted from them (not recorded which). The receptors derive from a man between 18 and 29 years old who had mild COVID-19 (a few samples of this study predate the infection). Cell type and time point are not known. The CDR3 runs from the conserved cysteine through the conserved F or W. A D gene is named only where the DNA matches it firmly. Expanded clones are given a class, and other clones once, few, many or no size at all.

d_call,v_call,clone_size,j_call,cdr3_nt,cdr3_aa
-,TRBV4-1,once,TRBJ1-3,TGCGCCAGCAGCTCCCGCGCCCTAGGGGGAAACACCATATATTTT,CASSSRALGGNTIYF
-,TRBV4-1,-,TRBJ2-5,TGCGCCAGCAGCCAAGGCCGGGGCGGGGAGACCCAGTACTTC,CASSQGRGGETQYF
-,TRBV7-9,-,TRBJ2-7,TGTGCCAGCAGCTTAGGGACATACGGCGGGTACGAGCAGTACTTC,CASSLGTYGGYEQYF
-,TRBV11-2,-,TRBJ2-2,TGTGCCAGCAGCTCGGGGGTTACCGGGGAGCTGTTTTTT,CASSSGVTGELFF
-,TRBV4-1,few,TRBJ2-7,TGCGCCAGCCGTCAGCAAACAGGGAGCCCAGGCTACGAGCAGTACTTC,CASRQQTGSPGYEQYF
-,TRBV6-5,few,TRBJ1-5,TGTGCCAGCAGTCCTAGGGGGGGTCATCAGCCCCAGCATTTT,CASSPRGGHQPQHF
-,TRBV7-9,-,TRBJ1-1,TGTGCCAGCAGCTTAGGAGGCCCTGAAGCTTTCTTT,CASSLGGPEAFF
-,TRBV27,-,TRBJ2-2,TGTGCCAGCAGTTGGCCGGGCACCGGGGAGCTGTTTTTT,CASSWPGTGELFF
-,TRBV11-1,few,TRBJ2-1,TGTGCCAGCAGCTCCCTTTGGGGGGGGGCACCCTACAATGAGCAGTTCTTC,CASSSLWGGAPYNEQFF
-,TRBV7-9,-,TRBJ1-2,TGTGCCAGCAGCTTAGATCGGGGAGACTATGGCTACACCTTC,CASSLDRGDYGYTF
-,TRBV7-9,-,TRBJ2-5,TGTGCCAGCAGCTCGGGACGGGCAACTCGTGGAGAGACCCAGTACTTC,CASSSGRATRGETQYF
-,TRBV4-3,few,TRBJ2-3,TGCGCCAGCAGCCAAGGTCCACAGGGTTCTAGCACAGATACGCAGTATTTT,CASSQGPQGSSTDTQYF
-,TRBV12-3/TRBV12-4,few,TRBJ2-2,TGTGCCAGCAGTTCGACATGGGAGCTGTTTTTT,CASSSTWELFF
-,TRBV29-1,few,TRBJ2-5,TGCAGCGTTGAACGGCGGGAGACCCAGTACTTC,CSVERRETQYF
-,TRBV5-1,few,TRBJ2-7,TGCGCCAGCGCCGACAGGTCGGGAGGTGAGCAGTACTTC,CASADRSGGEQYF
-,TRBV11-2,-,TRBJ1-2,TGTGCCAGCAGCTCCCGGACAAGACCCTATGGCTACACCTTC,CASSSRTRPYGYTF
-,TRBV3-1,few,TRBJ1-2,TGTGCCAGCAGCCAAGTTATGGGGGGTGATGGCTACACCTTC,CASSQVMGGDGYTF
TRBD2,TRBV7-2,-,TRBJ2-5,TGTGCCAGCAGCTTTGAGCGGGAGGGCCTGCACTTC,CASSFEREGLHF
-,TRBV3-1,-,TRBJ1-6,TGTGCCAGCAGCCAAGATCAGGGGTCAGTTTCACCCCTCCACTTT,CASSQDQGSVSPLHF
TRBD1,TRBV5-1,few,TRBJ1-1,TGCGCCAGCAGCTTGGCGTGGCAGGGGGCCCCCTCTGCGATGAACACTGAAGCTTTCTTT,CASSLAWQGAPSAMNTEAFF
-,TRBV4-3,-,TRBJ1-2,TGCGCCAGCAGCCAAGATGAAGGCTTCGGCAGCAACTATGGCTACACCTTC,CASSQDEGFGSNYGYTF